These T cell receptor beta chains were read from a single sample in a study of cytomegalovirus exposure and HLA in healthy donors. Here immunoSEQ multiplex PCR was the method, and the copy in TCRdb shows in-frame clones only, minus some. The sample has about 160,000 clones, approximately 79% seen once. The material sequenced was PBMCs. Receptors were obtained from a man aged 40-55 years in good health and CMV-seropositive. Each CDR3 is given with its conserved first and last residue. D genes are given only for firm matches. Size tells how often a clone was seen (once, few, many) or the class of an expanded clone, and some rows leave it out.

v_gene: TRBV2; abundance: -; d_gene: -; j_gene: TRBJ2-7; CDR3aa: CASSEAEESSYEQYF; CDR3nt: TGTGCCAGCAGTGAAGCGGAGGAGAGCTCCTACGAGCAGTACTTC
v_gene: TRBV7-9; abundance: -; d_gene: TRBD1; j_gene: TRBJ2-7; CDR3aa: CASTTTGYEQYF; CDR3nt: TGTGCCAGCACCACGACAGGGTACGAGCAGTACTTC
v_gene: TRBV13; abundance: -; d_gene: TRBD1; j_gene: TRBJ1-2; CDR3aa: CASSSPQGDYGYTF; CDR3nt: TGTGCCAGCAGCTCCCCCCAGGGGGACTATGGCTACACCTTC
v_gene: TRBV19; abundance: few; d_gene: TRBD1; j_gene: TRBJ2-1; CDR3aa: CASSAYRGNEQFF; CDR3nt: TGTGCCAGTAGTGCCTACAGGGGCAATGAGCAGTTCTTC
v_gene: TRBV7-6; abundance: many; d_gene: -; j_gene: TRBJ2-7; CDR3aa: CASSLESGIGSYEQYF; CDR3nt: TGTGCCAGCAGCTTAGAATCCGGGATAGGGTCCTACGAGCAGTACTTC
v_gene: TRBV11-2; abundance: -; d_gene: TRBD1; j_gene: TRBJ1-1; CDR3aa: CASSPWTGGMNTEAFF; CDR3nt: TGTGCCAGCAGCCCCTGGACAGGGGGGATGAACACTGAAGCTTTCTTT
v_gene: TRBV11-3; abundance: -; d_gene: -; j_gene: TRBJ2-2; CDR3aa: CASSPWTDTNTGELFF; CDR3nt: TGTGCCAGCAGCCCTTGGACAGATACCAACACCGGGGAGCTGTTTTTT
v_gene: TRBV9; abundance: -; d_gene: -; j_gene: TRBJ2-1; CDR3aa: CASSVLPGERLNNEQFF; CDR3nt: TGTGCCAGCAGCGTCTTACCGGGGGAACGATTGAACAATGAGCAGTTCTTC
v_gene: TRBV6-1; abundance: few; d_gene: -; j_gene: TRBJ2-2; CDR3aa: CASSEETVQGELFF; CDR3nt: TGTGCCAGCAGTGAGGAGACAGTACAAGGGGAGCTGTTTTTT
v_gene: TRBV25-1; abundance: -; d_gene: TRBD1; j_gene: TRBJ1-2; CDR3aa: CASSQTGSGYTF; CDR3nt: TGTGCCAGCAGTCAGACAGGGTCGGGCTACACCTTC
v_gene: TRBV11-3; abundance: -; d_gene: -; j_gene: TRBJ2-5; CDR3aa: CASSFNTQETQYF; CDR3nt: TGTGCCAGCAGCTTTAATACTCAAGAGACCCAGTACTTC
v_gene: TRBV7-2; abundance: -; d_gene: TRBD2; j_gene: TRBJ2-7; CDR3aa: CASSLARLAGGLTSYEQYF; CDR3nt: TGTGCCAGCAGCTTAGCCAGACTAGCGGGGGGGCTTACGTCCTACGAGCAGTACTTC
v_gene: TRBV18; abundance: once; d_gene: -; j_gene: TRBJ1-2; CDR3aa: CASSPPLKTGRDYGYTF; CDR3nt: TGTGCCAGCTCACCACCGCTTAAGACAGGCAGAGACTATGGCTACACCTTC
v_gene: TRBV11-1; abundance: few; d_gene: TRBD1; j_gene: TRBJ1-1; CDR3aa: CASSTGGYAFF; CDR3nt: TGTGCCAGCTCCACAGGGGGGTACGCTTTCTTT
v_gene: TRBV6-6; abundance: -; d_gene: -; j_gene: TRBJ1-2; CDR3aa: CASSWAGQNYGYTF; CDR3nt: TGTGCCAGCAGTTGGGCAGGACAGAATTATGGCTACACCTTC
v_gene: TRBV6-5; abundance: -; d_gene: -; j_gene: TRBJ2-6; CDR3aa: CASSDNSGANVLTF; CDR3nt: TGTGCCAGCAGTGACAACTCTGGGGCCAACGTCCTGACTTTC
v_gene: TRBV19; abundance: once; d_gene: -; j_gene: TRBJ2-5; CDR3aa: CASTPSRGHRETQYF; CDR3nt: TGTGCCAGTACCCCCAGCAGGGGTCATCGGGAGACCCAGTACTTC
v_gene: TRBV27; abundance: -; d_gene: TRBD1; j_gene: TRBJ2-7; CDR3aa: CASSLWTGDEQYF; CDR3nt: TGTGCCAGCAGTCTCTGGACAGGGGACGAGCAGTACTTC
v_gene: TRBV6-6; abundance: few; d_gene: TRBD1; j_gene: TRBJ2-1; CDR3aa: CASRDSALDEQFF; CDR3nt: TGTGCCAGCCGGGACAGTGCCCTTGATGAGCAGTTCTTC
v_gene: TRBV2; abundance: few; d_gene: -; j_gene: TRBJ1-4; CDR3aa: CASSELGAADPFF; CDR3nt: TGTGCCAGCAGTGAACTGGGGGCGGCAGATCCGTTTTTT
v_gene: TRBV6-5; abundance: -; d_gene: -; j_gene: TRBJ2-7; CDR3aa: CASSYSDTPEDDEQYF; CDR3nt: TGTGCCAGCAGTTACTCTGACACCCCGGAGGACGACGAGCAGTACTTC
v_gene: TRBV4-1; abundance: -; d_gene: TRBD1; j_gene: TRBJ1-1; CDR3aa: CASSRNRGDTEAFF; CDR3nt: TGCGCCAGCAGCAGAAACAGGGGTGACACTGAAGCTTTCTTT
v_gene: TRBV5-4; abundance: -; d_gene: -; j_gene: TRBJ1-1; CDR3aa: CASTWGQTNTEAFF; CDR3nt: TGTGCCAGCACCTGGGGCCAAACAAACACTGAAGCTTTCTTT
v_gene: TRBV30; abundance: -; d_gene: TRBD1; j_gene: TRBJ2-1; CDR3aa: CAWSLWAGGGNEQFF; CDR3nt: TGTGCCTGGAGTCTATGGGCAGGGGGTGGGAATGAGCAGTTCTTC
v_gene: TRBV5-1; abundance: -; d_gene: -; j_gene: TRBJ2-7; CDR3aa: CASSFTGAYEQYF; CDR3nt: TGCGCCAGCAGCTTCACGGGGGCCTACGAGCAGTACTTC
v_gene: TRBV9; abundance: -; d_gene: -; j_gene: TRBJ2-1; CDR3aa: CASSSRPGNEQFF; CDR3nt: TGTGCCAGCAGCTCTCGTCCGGGAAATGAGCAGTTCTTC
v_gene: TRBV27; abundance: -; d_gene: -; j_gene: TRBJ1-6; CDR3aa: CASTPRGLLHNSPLHF; CDR3nt: TGTGCCAGCACCCCCCGGGGTTTATTGCATAATTCACCCCTCCACTTT
v_gene: TRBV10-3; abundance: few; d_gene: -; j_gene: TRBJ1-1; CDR3aa: CAISLRDNTEAFF; CDR3nt: TGTGCCATCAGCCTCCGCGATAACACTGAAGCTTTCTTT
v_gene: TRBV5-1; abundance: -; d_gene: TRBD2; j_gene: TRBJ2-1; CDR3aa: CASSRDGHGGNEQFF; CDR3nt: TGCGCCAGCAGTCGGGACGGCCACGGGGGGAATGAGCAGTTCTTC
v_gene: TRBV25-1; abundance: -; d_gene: -; j_gene: TRBJ1-2; CDR3aa: CASGRREGGGYTF; CDR3nt: TGTGCCAGCGGAAGACGGGAGGGTGGTGGCTACACCTTC
v_gene: TRBV5-8; abundance: -; d_gene: -; j_gene: TRBJ2-7; CDR3aa: CASSSYDIYEQYF; CDR3nt: TGTGCCAGCAGCTCCTACGATATCTACGAGCAGTACTTC
v_gene: TRBV15; abundance: -; d_gene: -; j_gene: TRBJ1-3; CDR3aa: CATGEHSGNTIYF; CDR3nt: TGTGCCACCGGGGAGCACTCTGGAAACACCATATATTTT
v_gene: TRBV5-4; abundance: -; d_gene: -; j_gene: TRBJ2-1; CDR3aa: CASRSGGWDEQFF; CDR3nt: TGTGCCAGCAGGTCCGGGGGATGGGATGAGCAGTTCTTC
v_gene: TRBV2; abundance: -; d_gene: -; j_gene: TRBJ2-7; CDR3aa: CASSGSVQYF; CDR3nt: TGTGCCAGCAGCGGGTCGGTGCAGTACTTC
v_gene: TRBV19; abundance: -; d_gene: -; j_gene: TRBJ2-2; CDR3aa: CASGDLPNTGELFF; CDR3nt: TGTGCCAGTGGCGACTTACCTAACACCGGGGAGCTGTTTTTT
v_gene: TRBV7-2; abundance: -; d_gene: TRBD2; j_gene: TRBJ2-4; CDR3aa: CASTGGFLGKNIQYF; CDR3nt: TGTGCCAGCACCGGGGGGTTTTTAGGCAAAAACATTCAGTACTTC
v_gene: TRBV30; abundance: once; d_gene: TRBD1; j_gene: TRBJ1-1; CDR3aa: CAWSIQGASAEAFF; CDR3nt: TGTGCCTGGAGTATACAGGGGGCGTCGGCTGAAGCTTTCTTT
v_gene: TRBV6-1; abundance: -; d_gene: -; j_gene: TRBJ1-4; CDR3aa: CASTETVATNEKLFF; CDR3nt: TGTGCCAGCACTGAAACAGTTGCAACTAATGAAAAACTGTTTTTT
v_gene: TRBV11-1; abundance: few; d_gene: -; j_gene: TRBJ2-1; CDR3aa: CASSPVWGGPNEQFF; CDR3nt: TGTGCCAGCAGCCCTGTATGGGGGGGCCCCAATGAGCAGTTCTTC
v_gene: TRBV6-4; abundance: -; d_gene: TRBD1; j_gene: TRBJ2-7; CDR3aa: CASSAGTGCAYEQYF; CDR3nt: TGTGCCAGCAGTGCCGGGACAGGGTGCGCCTACGAGCAGTACTTC
v_gene: TRBV6-4; abundance: -; d_gene: -; j_gene: TRBJ1-2; CDR3aa: CASSESYRPDHLGYTF; CDR3nt: TGTGCCAGCAGTGAGTCGTACAGGCCAGACCATTTGGGCTACACCTTC
v_gene: TRBV5-8; abundance: few; d_gene: TRBD2; j_gene: TRBJ2-7; CDR3aa: CASSLAGTSGGREQYF; CDR3nt: TGTGCCAGCAGCTTGGCTGGCACTAGCGGGGGGCGCGAGCAGTACTTC
v_gene: TRBV6-5; abundance: -; d_gene: TRBD2; j_gene: TRBJ2-2; CDR3aa: CASSPGTSNTGELFF; CDR3nt: TGTGCCAGCAGTCCCGGGACTAGTAATACCGGGGAGCTGTTTTTT
v_gene: TRBV13; abundance: -; d_gene: TRBD2; j_gene: TRBJ2-3; CDR3aa: CASSLGTRRGGHGDTQYF; CDR3nt: TGTGCCAGCAGCTTGGGGACGAGGCGGGGGGGCCATGGAGATACGCAGTATTTT
v_gene: TRBV5-4; abundance: -; d_gene: -; j_gene: TRBJ2-7; CDR3aa: CASSPDGGMTLEQYF; CDR3nt: TGTGCCAGCAGCCCGGATGGGGGGATGACGCTCGAGCAGTACTTC
v_gene: TRBV7-9; abundance: -; d_gene: -; j_gene: TRBJ2-5; CDR3aa: CASSLGGLVVRETQYF; CDR3nt: TGTGCCAGCAGCTTAGGGGGGCTAGTCGTGCGAGAGACCCAGTACTTC
v_gene: TRBV25-1; abundance: -; d_gene: TRBD2; j_gene: TRBJ2-3; CDR3aa: CASSRAESGGARDTQYF; CDR3nt: TGTGCCAGCAGTCGGGCGGAGAGCGGGGGGGCCAGAGATACGCAGTATTTT
v_gene: TRBV11-1; abundance: -; d_gene: -; j_gene: TRBJ2-1; CDR3aa: CASSPTRNEQFF; CDR3nt: TGTGCCAGCAGCCCGACTAGGAATGAGCAGTTCTTC
v_gene: TRBV9; abundance: -; d_gene: TRBD2; j_gene: TRBJ2-7; CDR3aa: CASSARGGYEQYF; CDR3nt: TGTGCCAGCAGCGCCCGGGGGGGGTACGAGCAGTACTTC
v_gene: TRBV21-1; abundance: few; d_gene: -; j_gene: TRBJ2-5; CDR3aa: CASSSYSRLAGEQYF; CDR3nt: TGTGCCAGCAGCAGCTACAGCCGCCTGGCTGGGGAGCAGTACTTC
v_gene: TRBV7-6; abundance: -; d_gene: -; j_gene: TRBJ1-1; CDR3aa: CASSLTIAGVGTEAFF; CDR3nt: TGTGCCAGCAGCTTGACCATCGCGGGGGTGGGCACTGAAGCTTTCTTT
v_gene: TRBV5-1; abundance: few; d_gene: TRBD1; j_gene: TRBJ2-2; CDR3aa: CASSLKTGHTGELFF; CDR3nt: TGCGCCAGCAGCTTAAAGACAGGGCACACCGGGGAGCTGTTTTTT